The sequence of this T cell receptor (beta chain) was determined in a study of cytomegalovirus exposure and HLA in healthy donors. The study's findings and limits: The study flagged roughly 160 TCR beta chains as cytomegalovirus-associated.

Amplification used 60 Vbeta primers and 13 Jbeta primers. Assay: immunoSEQ multiplex PCR; the TCRdb copy retains only in-frame clones and omits some. Among around 100,000 clones, 65% to 75% were seen once, and the ten largest hold roughly 4.2%. On this clone itself: Its specificity is unknown. The same CDR3 is also encoded by other DNA sequences in this sample.

Everyone who donated was a healthy bone marrow donor. The CDR3 spans 13 residues. Germline V gene data show CDR1 as SGHTA and CDR2 as FQGTGA. Deletions cut 5 bases from V and 4 bases from J, with 9 bases between. This receptor was obtained from a woman aged 40 to 50 in good health and CMV-seropositive. The sequenced material came from PBMCs. The chain employs TRBV7-3 and TRBJ1-5; D perhaps matches TRBD1 (6 bases). The DNA for the CDR3 is TGTGCCAGCAGCCTGGGGGCAAATCAGCCCCAGCATTTT. Its protein is CASSLGANQPQHF.